The T cell receptor beta chain under discussion was sequenced for a study of blood T cell repertoires in COVID-19 (TCRdb year 2020). Broadly, across the study: The collaborator samples originated in the United States, Italy and Spain and spanned the acute and convalescent phases of COVID-19. The material from the prospective study consisted of cDNA or gDNA derived from T cells, B-cell-depleted T cells, or PBMCs. The dataset comprised deeply sampled blood TCRbeta repertoires from subjects exposed to, actively infected with, or recovered from COVID-19. A freely available public database, intended as a resource for researchers studying the immune response to SARS-CoV-2, is where the repertoires were released. The samples were drawn from the first 160 participants of the ongoing ImmuneRACE study and from 1,254 subjects provided by 6 global collaborators. Sample metadata almost always included a de-identified subject ID, COVID-19 status, age in years and sex. HLA class I and class II types, where available, came from metadata supplied by the sample provider rather than from assay-based typing. Study-level results and caveats: How much clinical and demographic metadata was included differed by source and by participant, and the metadata was provided uncurated.

TCRbeta CDR3 regions were amplified from genomic DNA using the immunoSEQ Assay, a bias-controlled multiplex PCR. Processing in the source paper ran as follows. Within the assay, amplification of reference gene primers was used to estimate how many nucleated cells each sample contained. To quantify the absolute abundance of each unique TCRbeta CDR3 rearrangement, sequence reads were collapsed and filtered. Productive Simpson clonality was computed per sample as the square root of Simpson's diversity index over productive rearrangements. Drawn from immuneACCESS, this table holds only the in-frame rearrangements with V and J called that TCRdb kept. Clones are partly lost; checked studies trace under half to an unresolved V gene and leave the rest unexplained. D and trimming were read from the DNA, whereas the V and J calls and clone size are those reported in that table. The sample table lists fewer than 600,000 clones, around nine tenths of them with a count of one. The ten top clones hold 1.5% to 2% of the sample.

Participants in the prospective study were aged roughly 18 to 90 years, lived in about two dozen United States geographic areas, and enrolled through a virtual design. Cohort assignment in the prospective study relied on participant-reported clinical history from a screening survey and a study questionnaire. ImmuneRACE Cohort 3 recovered participants were defined by two consecutive negative NP/OP PCR tests, healthcare professional clearance, or symptom resolution. Each participant in the prospective study had whole blood, serum and a nasopharyngeal or oropharyngeal swab collected by mobile phlebotomists. Additional blood draws and questionnaires over an approximately 2-month period could optionally be provided by prospective study participants. Before DNA extraction, prospective study blood samples were shipped either frozen or at room temperature. Comment on this clone: Its antigen specificity is not known. Base qualities are not provided; no much larger clone lies one nucleotide away.

The sample comprised PBMCs or T cells enriched from blood (not recorded which). The sequence came from a woman aged 40 to 50 who had recovered from COVID-19.

CDR3 sequence: CASSSSSGTHNEQFF. The bases read TGTGCCAGCAGCTCCTCTAGCGGGACTCACAATGAGCAGTTCTTC. The V and J genes are TRBV11-3 and TRBJ2-1; TRBD2 matches 9 bases in the middle. The germline V end is reduced by 4 bases and the J end by 5 bases; junction bases left unmatched: 6. The CDR3 numbers 15 residues from cysteine through phenylalanine. Kept here is only the CDR3 DNA, which spans 45 bases and is read in frame from base 1. The germline V gene gives CDR1 as SGHNT and CDR2 as YENEEA.